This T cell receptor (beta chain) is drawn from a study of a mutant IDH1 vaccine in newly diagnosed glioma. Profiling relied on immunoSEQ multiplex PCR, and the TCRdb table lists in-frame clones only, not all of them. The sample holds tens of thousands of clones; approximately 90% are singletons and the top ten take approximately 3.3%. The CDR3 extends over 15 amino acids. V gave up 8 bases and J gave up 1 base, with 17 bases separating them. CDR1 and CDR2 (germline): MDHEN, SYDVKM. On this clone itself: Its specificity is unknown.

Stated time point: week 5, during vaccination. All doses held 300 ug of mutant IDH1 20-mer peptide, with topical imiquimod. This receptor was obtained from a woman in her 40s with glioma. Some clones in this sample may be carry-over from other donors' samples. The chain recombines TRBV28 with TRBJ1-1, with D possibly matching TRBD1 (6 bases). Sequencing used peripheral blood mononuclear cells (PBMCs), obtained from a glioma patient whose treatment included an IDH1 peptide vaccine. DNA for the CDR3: TGTGCCAGCCCATCCTCGGGCAGGGGGAACACTGAAGCTTTCTTT. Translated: CASPSSGRGNTEAFF.